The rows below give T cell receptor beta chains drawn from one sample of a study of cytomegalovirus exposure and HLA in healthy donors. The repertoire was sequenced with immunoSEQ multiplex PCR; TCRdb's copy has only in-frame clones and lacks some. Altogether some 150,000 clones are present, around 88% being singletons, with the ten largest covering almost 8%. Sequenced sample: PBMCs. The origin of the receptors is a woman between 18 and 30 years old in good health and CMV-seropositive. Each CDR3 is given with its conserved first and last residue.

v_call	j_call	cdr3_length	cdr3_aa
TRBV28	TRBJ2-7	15	CASSFSTRGSYEQYF
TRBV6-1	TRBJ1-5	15	CASSPATGGNQPQHF
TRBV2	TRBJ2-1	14	CASNPGLAYSEQFF
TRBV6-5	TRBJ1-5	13	CASSTGHNQPQHF
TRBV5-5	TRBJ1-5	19	CASSPAWTHRAYSNQPQHF
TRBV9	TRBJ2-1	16	CASSLRGLAEPDEQFF
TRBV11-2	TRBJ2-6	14	CASSRGSGANVLTF
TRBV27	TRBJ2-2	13	CASSLGGAGELFF
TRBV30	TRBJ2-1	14	CAWRGTGIYNEQFF
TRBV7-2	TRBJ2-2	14	CASSPTRYTGELFF
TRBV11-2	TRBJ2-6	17	CASRKGQGISGANVLTF
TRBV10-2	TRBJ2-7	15	CASTWDRGLSYEQYF
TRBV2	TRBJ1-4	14	CASSVGASNEKLFF
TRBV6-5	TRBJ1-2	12	CASTARGNGYTF
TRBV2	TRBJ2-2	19	CALSSGTGISGRVTGELFF
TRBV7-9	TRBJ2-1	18	CASSPAAGGKSRYNEQFF
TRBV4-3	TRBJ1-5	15	CASSQEPRANQPQHF
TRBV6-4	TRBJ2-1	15	CASSEEAGGRGEQFF
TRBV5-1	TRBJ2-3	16	CASSRWEGVSTDTQYF
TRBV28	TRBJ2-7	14	CASSRTGSSYEQYF
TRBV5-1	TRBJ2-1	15	CASSSPGLGYNEQFF
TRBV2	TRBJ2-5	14	CASEGGQGQETQYF
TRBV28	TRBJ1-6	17	CASSFVTLSSYNSPLHF
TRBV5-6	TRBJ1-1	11	CASSLDREAFF
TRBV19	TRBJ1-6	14	CASSPRVINSPLHF
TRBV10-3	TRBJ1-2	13	CAISESAVYGYTF
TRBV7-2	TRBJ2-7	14	CASSWGLAVYEQYF
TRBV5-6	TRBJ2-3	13	CASSLEGADTQYF
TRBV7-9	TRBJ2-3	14	CASSFWQEADTQYF
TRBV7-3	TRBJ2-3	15	CASSLGPGGEDTQYF
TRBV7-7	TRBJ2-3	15	CASSLAWGGGDTQYF
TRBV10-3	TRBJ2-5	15	CAIKASGGAQETQYF
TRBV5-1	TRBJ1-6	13	CASSLVRGSPLHF
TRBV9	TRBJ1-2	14	CASSVDRGNYGYTF
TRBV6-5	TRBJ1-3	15	CASSPEGGAGNTIYF
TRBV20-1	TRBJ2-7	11	CSASRNYEQYF
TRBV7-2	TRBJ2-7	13	CASSLVKGYEQYF
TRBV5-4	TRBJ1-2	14	CASSSSDRVWGYTF
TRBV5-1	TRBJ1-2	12	CASSRTADGYTF
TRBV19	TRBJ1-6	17	CASSISRTVGQGSPLHF
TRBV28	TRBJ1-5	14	CASSSGQDNQPQHF
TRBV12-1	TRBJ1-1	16	CASSALFREDGTEAFF
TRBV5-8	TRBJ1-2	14	CASSLAQGAYGYTF
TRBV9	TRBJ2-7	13	CASSRTSGEQQYF
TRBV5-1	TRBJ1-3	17	CASSLVQGGPGGNTIYF
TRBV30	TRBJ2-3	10	CAFYTDTQYF
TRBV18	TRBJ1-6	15	CASSPGLTRNSPLHF
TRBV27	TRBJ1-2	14	CASSFHRGRDGYTF
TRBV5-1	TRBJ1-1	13	CASSTGQGTEAFF
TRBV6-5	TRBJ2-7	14	CASSYTPRAYEQYF